The 12 T cell receptor beta chains in this list originate from one sample, sequenced in a study of radiation and T cells in renal cell carcinoma. Method: immunoSEQ multiplex PCR; TCRdb's copy keeps in-frame clones and lacks some. The sample holds around 100,000 clones, approximately 82% seen once. The time point here: blood 4 weeks post-SBRT, at nephrectomy. Treatment noted: 15 Gy SBRT to primary tumor, nephrectomy 4 weeks later. The specimen was blood, collected from a patient whose treatment included radiotherapy and nephrectomy. All receptors come from a man between 60 and 75 years old with renal cell carcinoma.

The CDR3 coding sequence is TGTGCCAGCAGTTCTATAGCCCTCCAGGGGAGGTATGGGACCTACGAGCAGTACTTC. Encoded protein: CASSSIALQGRYGTYEQYF. This chain uses TRBV27 with TRBJ2-7, with D perhaps matching TRBD1 or TRBD2 (6 bases each). The CDR3 runs 19 residues. Deletions cut 4 bases from V and 2 bases from J, with 27 bases between. The germline V gene has CDR1 MNHEY and CDR2 SMNVEV (reference sequence).

Written as DNA, the CDR3 is TGTGCCAGCAGTCGCACAGGGGCCTATGGCTACACCTTC. As protein: CASSRTGAYGYTF. The V and J genes are TRBV6-5 and TRBJ1-2; 7 nucleotides line up with TRBD1. The germline V gene has CDR1 MNHEY and CDR2 SVGAGI. V was pared by 5 bases and J by 4 bases, with 4 bases of the junction left unmatched. This CDR3 has 13 residues.

V gene TRBV7-9 combines with J gene TRBJ2-3, with D possibly TRBD2 on 6 matching bases. Germline CDR1 SEHNR, CDR2 FQNEAQ (reference sequence). This CDR3 contains 17 residues. Trimming stripped 5 bases from V and 3 bases from J, with 21 bases between. Here the CDR3 DNA reads TGTGCCAGCAGCCCTGGATTCGGGAGCTTGGTTACAGATACGCAGTATTTT. Translating gives CASSPGFGSLVTDTQYF.

The chain couples TRBV28 to TRBJ2-1; the match to TRBD2 covers 14 bases. The germline V gene has CDR1 MDHEN and CDR2 SYDVKM. This CDR3 comprises 19 residues. J gave up 7 bases and V 6 bases, and 17 bases lay outside the gene matches. CDR3 sequence reads: CASSNTPGTSGSNENEQFF. For the CDR3, the DNA is TGTGCCAGCAGCAATACTCCCGGGACTAGCGGGAGTAATGAGAATGAGCAGTTCTTC.

The rearrangement joins TRBV19 to TRBJ1-5, with a possible D match to TRBD1 (6 bases). The V end was cut by 2 bases, the J end by 8 bases, with 19 bases between. CDR3 length: 16 residues. CDR1 and CDR2 (germline): LNHDA, SQIVND (reference sequence). CDR3 protein: CASSIRRGGTGEPQHF. DNA of the CDR3: TGTGCCAGTAGTATAAGGAGAGGGGGGACTGGGGAGCCCCAGCATTTT.

The chain combines TRBV19 with TRBJ1-5; D remains ambiguous. This CDR3 is built from 15 residues. Trimming took off 0 bases at V and 2 bases at J, with 8 bases between the two ends. Germline-derived CDR1 and CDR2 are LNHDA and SQIVND (reference sequence). CDR3 region: CASSIEGSGNQPQHF. The CDR3 nucleotides are TGTGCCAGTAGTATAGAGGGATCTGGCAATCAGCCCCAGCATTTT. Complete variable domain (other parts from reference TRBV19 and TRBJ1-5): DGGITQSPKYLFRKEGQNVTLSCEQNLNHDAMYWYRQDPGQGLRLIYYSQIVNDFQKGDIAEGYSVSREKKESFPLTVTSAQKNPTAFYLCASSIEGSGNQPQHFGDGTRLSIL.

The chain is built from TRBV27 and TRBJ2-5; TRBD2 might be the D (7 bases). Germline lookup yields CDR1 MNHEY and CDR2 SMNVEV (reference sequence). V lost 6 bases, J lost 3 bases, and 14 bases lay in between. This CDR3 contains 14 residues. The CDR3 sequence is CASRTWGGEETQYF. CDR3 nucleotide sequence: TGTGCCAGCAGAACCTGGGGGGGCGAAGAGACCCAGTACTTC.

V and J are TRBV4-1 and TRBJ2-3; no reliable D call. The CDR3 is made up of 17 amino acids. The V gene lost 0 bases and the J gene lost 5 bases, with 18 bases spanning the gap. Germline CDR1 reads MGHRA; CDR2 reads YSYEKL. The DNA for the CDR3 is TGCGCCAGCAGCCAAGATTTCCAAGATGGGTTGAAAGATACGCAGTATTTT. Translation: CASSQDFQDGLKDTQYF.

The chain links TRBV5-1 to TRBJ2-1; 14 nucleotides line up with TRBD2. The V segment lost 3 bases and the J segment 10 bases; nucleotides outside the gene matches: 6. The germline V gene has CDR1 SGHRS and CDR2 YFSETQ. The CDR3 length is 15 residues. CDR3 in amino acids: CASSSLGLAGEEQFF. Written as DNA, the CDR3 is TGCGCCAGCAGCTCCCTGGGACTAGCGGGAGAGGAGCAGTTCTTC. The whole variable domain, remainder taken from reference TRBV5-1 and TRBJ2-1, is KAGVTQTPRYLIKTRGQQVTLSCSPISGHRSVSWYQQTPGQGLQFLFEYFSETQRNKGNFPGRFSGRQFSNSRSEMNVSTLELGDSALYLCASSSLGLAGEEQFFGPGTRLTVL.

This chain links TRBV6-6 with TRBJ2-1, with D unresolved. This CDR3 is 11 amino acids long. Trimming shortened V by 0 bases and J by 8 bases, and 2 bases separated the two germline ends. Germline V gene lookup returns CDR1 MNHNY and CDR2 SVGAGI (reference sequence). The CDR3, as DNA: TGTGCCAGCAGTTACTCAGATGAGCAGTTCTTC. Translated, it gives CASSYSDEQFF.

This chain's CDR3 is CASSSRLADYSYNEQFF. The CDR3 bases are TGTGCCAGCAGTTCACGACTAGCGGATTACTCCTACAATGAGCAGTTCTTC. The J gene is TRBJ2-1, the V gene TRBV28; 9 bases fit TRBD2. Per the germline V gene, CDR1 is MDHEN and CDR2 is SYDVKM. There are 17 residues in the CDR3. Unmatched junction bases numbered 7, after V lost 4 bases and J lost 0 bases.

The chain has TRBV7-8 and TRBJ1-4, with unresolved D. The CDR3 consists of 17 residues. The germline gives CDR1 SGHVS, CDR2 FQNEAQ. Trimming took off 2 bases at V and 6 bases at J, with 19 bases between the two ends. The CDR3 is CASSLKRGVGRYEKLFF. In DNA, the CDR3 is TGTGCCAGCAGCTTAAAACGTGGAGTAGGTCGGTATGAAAAACTGTTTTTT.